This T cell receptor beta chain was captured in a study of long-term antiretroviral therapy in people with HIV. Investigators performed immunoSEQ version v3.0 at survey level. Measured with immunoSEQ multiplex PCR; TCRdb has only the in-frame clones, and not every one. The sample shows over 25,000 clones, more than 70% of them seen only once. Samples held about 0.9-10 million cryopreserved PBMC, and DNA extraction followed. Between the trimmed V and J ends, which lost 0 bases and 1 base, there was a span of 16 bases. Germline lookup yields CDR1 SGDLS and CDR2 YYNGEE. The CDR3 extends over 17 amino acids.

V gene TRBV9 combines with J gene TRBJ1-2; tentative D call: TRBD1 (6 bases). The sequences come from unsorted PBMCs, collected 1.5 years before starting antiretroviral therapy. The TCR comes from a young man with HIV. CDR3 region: CASSVEGGGQHNYGYTF. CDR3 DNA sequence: TGTGCCAGCAGCGTAGAGGGGGGAGGACAGCATAACTATGGCTACACCTTC.